This record concerns one TCR beta chain sequence. Between the trimmed V and J ends, which lost 2 bases and 7 bases, there was a span of 12 bases. The CDR3 loop spans 14 amino acids. The germline V gene encodes CDR1 SGHRS and CDR2 YFSETQ. This sample stems from a study of blood T cell repertoires in COVID-19. The assay was immunoSEQ multiplex PCR, and TCRdb's table has in-frame clones only and misses some. The sample gives some 150,000 clones, roughly four fifths of which show up once; 8% to 9% is in the top ten. The receptor was isolated from a human donor with acute or convalescent COVID-19. The donor label of this sample is uncertain. Sequenced: peripheral blood. This chain connects TRBV5-1 to TRBJ1-4; D uncertain. The CDR3 region is CASSLAGAGEKLFF. CDR3 DNA sequence: TGCGCCAGCAGCTTAGCCGGAGCGGGTGAAAAACTGTTTTTT.